This is a list of T cell receptor beta chains from one sample in a study of breast tumors, draining lymph nodes, adjacent tissues. TCRdb re-derived calls from the multiplex PCR reads in MiXCR, one entry per CDR3 protein. Among over 70,000 distinct CDR3 sequences listed, 25% to 35% were seen once. The specimen sequenced was axillary lymph node tissue. These receptors all stem from a female donor with breast cancer. Some clones in this sample may be carry-over from other donors' samples. Each CDR3 is given with its conserved first and last residue. A D gene is named only where the DNA matches it firmly. For some rows the clone size is stated as once, few or many, or as a class when expanded; others skip it.

TRBD2	once	TRBV6-5	TRBJ2-7	CAGSYGVAGTYEQCF	TGTGCCGGCAGTTACGGGGTAGCGGGAACCTACGAGCAGTGCTTC
TRBD2	few	TRBV7-2	TRBJ2-2	CASSLPVLAGVVTRELFF	TGTGCCAGCAGCCTCCCGGTCCTAGCGGGAGTGGTGACCCGGGAGCTATTTTTT
TRBD1	NA	TRBV19	TRBJ1-6	CASRDRLTSPLHF	TGTGCCAGTAGGGACAGGTTAACCTCACCCCTCCACTTT
TRBD2	NA	TRBV6-5	TRBJ2-1	CASSQSGGPVNEQFF	TGTGCCAGCAGTCAGTCGGGAGGGCCGGTCAATGAGCAGTTCTTC
NA	once	TRBV9	TRBJ1-5	CASSAGQYNEPQHF	TGTGCCAGCAGCGCTGGACAGTACAATGAGCCCCAGCATTTT
NA	many	TRBV12-5	TRBJ2-5	CASGSSRTALETQYF	TGTGCTAGTGGTTCCTCCCGGACAGCTCTGGAGACCCAGTACTTC
TRBD1	many	TRBV30	TRBJ1-6	CAARDRVQSPLHF	TGTGCCGCCCGGGACAGGGTACAATCACCCCTCCACTTT
NA	NA	TRBV4-3	TRBJ1-6	CASQRRMSSPLHF	TGCGCCAGCCAAAGACGGATGAGTTCACCCCTCCACTTT
TRBD1	NA	TRBV7-9	TRBJ1-3	CAGSASGTAYPGDTIYF	TGTGCCGGCAGCGCATCCGGGACAGCCTACCCTGGAGACACCATATATTTT
TRBD1	NA	TRBV10-3	TRBJ2-6	CAISEGQGSSGANVLTF	TGTGCCATCAGTGAGGGACAGGGGAGCTCTGGGGCCAACGTCCTGACTTTC
TRBD2	many	TRBV7-9	TRBJ2-3	CASSFSGSGTDTQYF	TGTGCCAGCAGCTTTAGCGGGAGCGGCACAGATACGCAGTATTTT
NA	NA	TRBV6-2/TRBV6-3	TRBJ2-7	CASSYARLAYEQYF	TGTGCCAGCAGTTACGCGCGACTAGCCTACGAGCAGTACTTC
NA	many	TRBV7-9	TRBJ1-4	CASSLGSSTNEKLFF	TGTGCCAGCAGCTTAGGGTCATCAACTAATGAAAAACTGTTTTTT
NA	many	TRBV5-5	TRBJ2-7	CASSLDLEQYF	TGTGCCAGCAGCTTGGATCTCGAGCAGTACTTC
TRBD2	many	TRBV12-3/TRBV12-4	TRBJ2-1	CASSPGTSLINEQFF	TGTGCCAGCAGCCCCGGGACTAGTTTAATTAATGAGCAGTTCTTC
NA	NA	TRBV29-1	TRBJ2-7	CSVASPSYYEQYF	TGCAGTGTTGCCAGCCCTAGCTACTACGAGCAGTACTTC
NA	NA	TRBV2	TRBJ2-2	CASSEATSTGELFF	TGTGCCAGCAGTGAGGCCACGTCCACCGGGGAGCTGTTTTTT
TRBD2	NA	TRBV29-1	TRBJ2-7	CSVETVAGVSYEQYF	TGCAGCGTTGAGACGGTAGCGGGAGTTTCCTACGAGCAGTACTTC
NA	NA	TRBV11-2	TRBJ1-1	CASSKGAGGSAFF	TGTGCCAGCAGCAAAGGGGCGGGGGGATCAGCTTTCTTT
NA	many	TRBV5-1	TRBJ1-1	CASSLGHLNTEAFF	TGCGCCAGCAGCTTGGGACACCTTAACACTGAAGCTTTCTTT
NA	many	TRBV11-2	TRBJ2-3	CASNGGRINTDTQYF	TGTGCCAGCAATGGGGGAAGGATAAACACAGATACGCAGTATTTT
TRBD2	many	TRBV11-1	TRBJ2-5	CASSLTGGRWETQYF	TGTGCCAGCAGCCTCACGGGAGGGCGATGGGAGACCCAGTACTTC
NA	many	TRBV6-5	TRBJ2-1	CASSHSTGLSSYNEQFF	TGTGCCAGCAGTCACTCGACAGGCCTTAGCTCCTACAATGAGCAGTTCTTC
NA	many	TRBV29-1	TRBJ2-1	CSVVYYLGEDEQFF	TGCAGCGTTGTTTACTACTTAGGGGAGGATGAGCAGTTCTTC
NA	many	TRBV6-6	TRBJ1-3	CASMAGGGNTIYF	TGTGCCAGCATGGCAGGCGGTGGAAACACCATATATTTT
TRBD1	many	TRBV5-8	TRBJ1-4	CASSSKPGQGEKLFF	TGTGCCAGCAGCTCCAAACCGGGACAGGGTGAAAAACTGTTTTTT
NA	many	TRBV6-2/TRBV6-3	TRBJ1-2	CASSHSRFTGNYGYTF	TGTGCCAGCAGTCACTCGCGGTTTACAGGGAACTATGGCTACACCTTC
NA	NA	TRBV4-3	TRBJ1-2	CASTPGSVPGYTF	TGCGCCAGCACCCCGGGCTCGGTACCGGGCTACACCTTC
NA	many	TRBV4-3	TRBJ2-1	CASSQDSGAGEQFF	TGCGCCAGCAGCCAAGATTCGGGCGCGGGAGAGCAGTTCTTC
TRBD1	many	TRBV7-9	TRBJ2-7	CASSLWNRDRVYEQYF	TGTGCCAGCAGCTTATGGAACCGGGACAGAGTCTACGAGCAGTACTTC
NA	NA	TRBV5-1	TRBJ1-4	CASSLANLKLFF	TGCGCCAGCAGCTTGGCCAACCTAAAACTGTTTTTT
TRBD2	many	TRBV5-1	TRBJ2-3	CASSSYGGEVTDTQYF	TGCGCCAGCAGCTCCTACGGGGGGGAAGTCACAGATACGCAGTATTTT
TRBD1	many	TRBV7-3	TRBJ2-5	CASSVTGGKTQYF	TGTGCCAGCAGCGTAACAGGGGGAAAGACCCAGTACTTC
NA	many	TRBV20-1	TRBJ2-5	CSAPRGGGRETQYF	TGCAGTGCGCCGAGGGGGGGCGGTAGGGAGACCCAGTACTTC
NA	NA	TRBV2	TRBJ1-2	CASRFYGYTF	TGTGCCAGCAGATTCTATGGCTACACCTTC
TRBD2	many	TRBV7-8	TRBJ2-3	CASSPRTSGSTDTQYF	TGTGCCAGCAGCCCGAGGACTAGCGGGTCCACAGATACGCAGTATTTT
TRBD2	many	TRBV7-3	TRBJ2-1	CASSLLGLGNNEQFF	TGTGCCAGCAGCTTACTCGGACTAGGAAACAATGAGCAGTTCTTC
NA	many	TRBV7-2	TRBJ2-7	CASSSLSAYEQYF	TGTGCCAGCAGCTCCCTTTCCGCCTACGAGCAGTACTTC